These T cell receptor beta chains were read from a single sample in a study of T cells in Graves' hyperthyroidism and ophthalmopathy. In TCRdb, the multiplex PCR reads were re-called with MiXCR into one record per CDR3 protein. The data hold under 450,000 distinct CDR3 sequences, with about 17% observed a single time. Input material: blood. These receptors originate from a woman aged 25 to 39 with Graves' hyperthyroidism that later progressed to Graves' ophthalmopathy. Each CDR3 is given with its conserved first and last residue. The D gene is left open where the match is weak. Expanded clones get a size class; other rows say once, few or many, or leave the size out.

size	V	J	D	length	DNA	CDR3
-	TRBV4-1	TRBJ1-1	-	17	TGCGCCAGCAGCCAAGATATTCGAACTGGGCGAACGGCTGAAGCTTTCTTT	CASSQDIRTGRTAEAFF
-	TRBV4-1	TRBJ2-5	-	16	TGCGCCAAGACAAAGCGGAACGCTACAGTCCAAGAGACCCAGTACTTC	CAKTKRNATVQETQYF
many	TRBV4-1	TRBJ1-2	-	13	TGCGCCAGCAGCCAGGCCACAGGGTACGGCTACACCTTC	CASSQATGYGYTF
many	TRBV24-1	TRBJ2-5	TRBD2	15	TGTGCCACCAGTGATTTGACTAGGGAGGGAGAGACCCAGTACTTC	CATSDLTREGETQYF
many	TRBV11-2	TRBJ2-2	-	17	TGTGCCAGCAGCTCACTTCACGGGACAACGAACACCGGGGAGCTGTTTTTT	CASSSLHGTTNTGELFF
many	TRBV2	TRBJ1-5	-	16	TGTGCCAGCGACTTTCAGAAGGACAGTAGCAATCAGCCCCAGCATTTT	CASDFQKDSSNQPQHF
few	TRBV24-1	TRBJ2-5	-	12	TGTGCCACCAGTGATTCAGCGGAGACCCAGTACTTC	CATSDSAETQYF
many	TRBV30	TRBJ1-2	-	15	TGTGCCTGGAGTTACCGGACAGTAATTTGGTATGGCTACACCTTC	CAWSYRTVIWYGYTF
-	TRBV19	TRBJ2-7	TRBD2	13	TGTGCCAGTAGTTTACAGCGGGAGGGCGAGCAGTACTTC	CASSLQREGEQYF
few	TRBV4-2	TRBJ2-5	-	14	TGTGCCAGCAGCCAATTGGAGGGACAAGAGACCCAGTACTTC	CASSQLEGQETQYF
-	TRBV11-2	TRBJ1-1	-	14	TGTGCCAGCAGCTCAGGGCATCTGAACACTGAAGCTTTCTTT	CASSSGHLNTEAFF
few	TRBV24-1	TRBJ2-1	-	14	TGTGCCACCACTAATTACCCGGCGAACAATGAGCAGTTCTTC	CATTNYPANNEQFF
many	TRBV12-3/TRBV12-4	TRBJ2-7	TRBD2	13	TGTGCCAGCAGGCAGACTAGCATCAGCGAGCAGTACTTC	CASRQTSISEQYF
many	TRBV6-1	TRBJ2-1	TRBD2	18	TGTGCCAGCAGCAAGGGACTAGCGGGACTCGGGCTCGGCAATGAGCAGTTCTTC	CASSKGLAGLGLGNEQFF
-	TRBV24-1	TRBJ2-1	TRBD2	13	TGTGCCACCGAGCGGGAGGGCCGCGGTGAGCAGTTCTTC	CATEREGRGEQFF
few	TRBV6-1	TRBJ2-7	TRBD2	15	TGTGCCAGCAGTGAAGCGCCGGGGGGGCCCTACGAGCAGTACTTC	CASSEAPGGPYEQYF
many	TRBV5-5	TRBJ1-5	-	17	TGTGCCAGCAGCTTGTTGGGGGGTCCCTATAGCAATCAGCCCCAGCATTTT	CASSLLGGPYSNQPQHF
many	TRBV15	TRBJ1-1	-	15	TGTGCCACCAGCGCTAGTCGGGGGCGCGGCACTGAAGCTTTCTTT	CATSASRGRGTEAFF